This T cell receptor (beta chain) was captured by sequencing in a study of shared clonotypes between healthy human individuals. Details on this clone: Other DNA sequences from this sample encode an identical CDR3 as well.

The CDR3 extends over 14 amino acids. V dropped 0 bases and J dropped 6 bases, with 9 bases sitting between them. In germline, CDR1 is SGDLS, CDR2 YYNGEE. The assay was immunoSEQ multiplex PCR, and TCRdb's table has in-frame clones only and misses some. In the table there are roughly 2.2 million clones, 85% to 95% of which are singletons. The sequenced sample was naive CD4+ T cells from PBMCs. Indicated subset: CD45RA+ positively selected. The chain is built from TRBV9 and TRBJ1-4; a weak D match, TRBD1 (5 bases). The sequence came from a man aged 18-30 years in good health. Some clones in this sample may be carry-over from other donors' samples. CDR3 in DNA: TGTGCCAGCAGCGTAGGGGGAGGGGATGAAAAACTGTTTTTT. This gives the protein CASSVGGGDEKLFF.